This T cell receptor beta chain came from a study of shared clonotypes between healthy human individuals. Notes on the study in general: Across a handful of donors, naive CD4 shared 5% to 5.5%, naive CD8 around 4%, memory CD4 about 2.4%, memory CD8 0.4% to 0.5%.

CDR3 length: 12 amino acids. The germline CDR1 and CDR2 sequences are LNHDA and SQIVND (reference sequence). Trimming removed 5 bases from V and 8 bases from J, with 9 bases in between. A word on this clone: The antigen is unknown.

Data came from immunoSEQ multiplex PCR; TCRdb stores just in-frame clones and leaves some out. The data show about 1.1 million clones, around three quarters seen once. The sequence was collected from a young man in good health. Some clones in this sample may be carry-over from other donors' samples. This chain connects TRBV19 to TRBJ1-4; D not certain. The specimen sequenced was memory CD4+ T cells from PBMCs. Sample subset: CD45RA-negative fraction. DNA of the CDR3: TGTGCCAGTAGTTCATGGAACGAAAAACTGTTTTTT. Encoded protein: CASSSWNEKLFF.